Below, 26 T cell receptor beta chains from the same sample are listed, as sequenced in a study of cytotoxic CD8 clonotypes in ibrutinib-treated CLL. Clones were read by immunoSEQ multiplex PCR, and TCRdb kept only the in-frame ones, dropping some. Of 300,000 to 350,000 clones in the sample, roughly 80% were seen once. The sequenced sample was PBMCs, obtained before ibrutinib treatment. The receptors originated from a human donor with chronic lymphocytic leukemia.

The chain carries TRBV30 and TRBJ2-2; tentatively, D is TRBD1 or TRBD2 (6 bases each). The V end lost 0 bases, the J end lost 6 bases, and 17 bases lay between the germline ends. Germline CDR1 GTSNPN, CDR2 SVGIG (reference sequence). CDR3 length: 16 residues. The CDR3 nucleotides read TGTGCCTGGAGTGTACGGAGGGGGTTAGGGGCCGGGGAGCTGTTTTTT. Residues: CAWSVRRGLGAGELFF. Filled out from reference TRBV30 and TRBJ2-2, the complete variable domain reads SQTIHQWPATLVQPVGSPLSLECTVEGTSNPNLYWYRQAAGRGLQLLFYSVGIGQISSEVPQNLSASRPQDRQFILSSKKLLLSDSGFYLCAWSVRRGLGAGELFFGEGSRLTVL.

The V call is TRBV7-2, the J call TRBJ2-1, with unresolved D. Germline V CDR1 and CDR2: SGHTA, FQGNSA. This CDR3 region has 13 residues. The V end was cut by 5 bases, the J end by 6 bases, with 11 bases between. CDR3 loop: CASSTSWANEQFF. Written as DNA, the CDR3 is TGTGCCAGCAGCACCAGCTGGGCCAATGAGCAGTTCTTC.

J is TRBJ2-3 and V is TRBV9; D perhaps matches TRBD2 (5 bases). The germline gives CDR1 SGDLS, CDR2 YYNGEE. This CDR3 comprises 16 residues. With 3 bases removed from V and 2 bases from J, the gap between germline ends came to 16 bases. CDR3 bases: TGTGCCAGCAGCGCAGGTGAACTAGTATTCACAGATACGCAGTATTTT. Amino acids: CASSAGELVFTDTQYF.

The V gene is TRBV27, the J gene TRBJ2-2; D gene uncertain. Trimming shortened V by 6 bases and J by 2 bases, and 13 bases separated the two germline ends. The CDR3 is made up of 15 amino acids. Germline-derived CDR1 and CDR2 are MNHEY and SMNVEV (reference sequence). CDR3 protein: CASRLYWVNTGELFF. CDR3 nucleotide sequence: TGTGCCAGCAGACTCTACTGGGTAAACACCGGGGAGCTGTTTTTT.

The rearrangement uses TRBV6-5 and TRBJ1-1, with D possibly TRBD1 on 5 matching bases. Germline CDR1 reads MNHEY; CDR2 reads SVGAGI. V lost 7 bases, J lost 3 bases, and 15 bases lay in between. The CDR3 is 14 residues long. For the CDR3, the DNA is TGTGCCAGCAAACCCGACAGAGGTTACACTGAAGCTTTCTTT. Protein sequence: CASKPDRGYTEAFF.

This clone occurred once. V usage is TRBV4-3 and J usage is TRBJ2-1, with 9 bases matching TRBD1. V shed 3 bases, J shed 5 bases, and the junction held 8 bases outside the gene matches. The CDR3 runs 16 residues. Germline values: CDR1 LGHNA, CDR2 YSLEER. CDR3 loop: CASSHYDRGYDNEQFF. The CDR3 nucleotides are TGCGCCAGCAGCCACTACGACAGGGGGTACGACAATGAGCAGTTCTTC.

This chain joins TRBV28 and TRBJ2-7; a weak D match, TRBD1 (6 bases). This CDR3 has 13 amino acids. CDR1 and CDR2 (germline): MDHEN, SYDVKM. The ends were cut back, 4 bases at V and 2 bases at J, with 9 bases in the middle. Here the CDR3 DNA reads TGTGCCAGCAGTTCCGGACAGACCTACGAGCAGTACTTC. The encoded protein is CASSSGQTYEQYF.

This chain connects TRBV19 to TRBJ2-2; 11 nucleotides agree with TRBD1. There are 13 residues in the CDR3. V dropped 6 bases and J dropped 9; count of bases not matched to a gene: 3. The germline CDR1 and CDR2 sequences are LNHDA and SQIVND (reference sequence). The CDR3 DNA sequence: TGTGCCAGTAGCCGGACAGGGGGCCGGGAGCTGTTTTTT. This codes for CASSRTGGRELFF. Full variable domain (outside the CDR3, taken from reference TRBV19 and TRBJ2-2): DGGITQSPKYLFRKEGQNVTLSCEQNLNHDAMYWYRQDPGQGLRLIYYSQIVNDFQKGDIAEGYSVSREKKESFPLTVTSAQKNPTAFYLCASSRTGGRELFFGEGSRLTVL.

The J gene is TRBJ2-7, the V gene TRBV5-6; D is tentatively TRBD1 or TRBD2 (5 bases each). The V gene's germline CDR1 is SGHDT and CDR2 YYEEEE. There are 14 residues in the CDR3. V gave up 4 bases and J gave up 2 bases, with 13 bases separating them. The CDR3 region has the DNA TGTGCCAGCAGCCCCCGGGACCAAACCTACGAGCAGTACTTC. Protein: CASSPRDQTYEQYF.

This rearrangement joins TRBV7-9 to TRBJ2-2; TRBD1 matches 9 bases. The V gene end was trimmed by 11 bases and the J gene end by 4 bases; junction bases not matched to a gene: 8. This CDR3 has 14 residues. The germline CDR1 and CDR2 sequences are SEHNR and FQNEAQ (reference sequence). The CDR3 coding sequence is TGTGCCTCAGTGGGACAGGGTGCCACCGGGGAGCTGTTTTTT. Its translation: CASVGQGATGELFF. Drawing the rest from reference TRBV7-9 and TRBJ2-2, the complete variable domain is DTGVSQNPRHKITKRGQNVTFRCDPISEHNRLYWYRQTLGQGPEFLTYFQNEAQLEKSRLLSDRFSAERPKGSFSTLEIQRTEQGDSAMYLCASVGQGATGELFFGEGSRLTVL.

The J gene is TRBJ2-1, the V gene TRBV28, with D hard to call. The CDR3 length is 12 residues. V was trimmed by 1 base and J by 10 bases, leaving 8 bases between them. Germline CDR1 MDHEN, CDR2 SYDVKM. The CDR3 bases are TGTGCCAGCAGTTTATTGGGAAGGGAGCAGTTCTTC. Encoded protein: CASSLLGREQFF. Looking up the rest from reference TRBV28 and TRBJ2-1 gives the full variable domain: DVKVTQSSRYLVKRTGEKVFLECVQDMDHENMFWYRQDPGLGLRLIYFSYDVKMKEKGDIPEGYSVSREKKERFSLILESASTNQTSMYLCASSLLGREQFFGPGTRLTVL.

CDR3 residues: CAWGPEATNEKLFF. CDR3 in DNA: TGTGCCTGGGGGCCAGAAGCAACTAATGAAAAACTGTTTTTT. The chain couples TRBV30 to TRBJ1-4; the D is unclear. The germline gives CDR1 GTSNPN, CDR2 SVGIG (reference sequence). The V end lost 5 bases, the J end lost 0 bases, and 10 bases lay between the germline ends. The CDR3 sequence is 14 residues long.

The chain combines TRBV5-8 with TRBJ2-1, with 9 bases identical to TRBD2. The germline V gene has CDR1 SGHTS and CDR2 YDEGEE. This CDR3 comprises 16 residues. V trimming: 3 bases; J trimming: 1 base; junction bases outside the gene matches: 5. The CDR3 sequence is CASSSLSGRSYNEQFF. CDR3 bases: TGTGCCAGCAGCTCGCTGAGCGGGAGGTCCTACAATGAGCAGTTCTTC.

The CDR3 reads CASSQGDGQPQHF. Here the CDR3 DNA reads TGCGCCAGCAGCCAAGGGGACGGTCAGCCCCAGCATTTT. The rearrangement joins TRBV4-3 to TRBJ1-5, with D possibly being TRBD1 (5 bases). Germline-derived CDR1 and CDR2 are LGHNA and YSLEER. The CDR3 is 13 residues long. The V and J ends lost 1 base and 6 bases respectively, with 7 bases between them.

The chain has TRBV7-4 and TRBJ2-7; no clear D gene. V was shortened by 7 bases and J by 1 base, with 8 bases between the two germline ends. Germline lookup yields CDR1 SGHVT and CDR2 SQSDAQ. This CDR3 contains 12 residues. The CDR3 here is CASTAISYEQYF. The DNA for the CDR3 is TGTGCCAGCACCGCCATTTCCTACGAGCAGTACTTC.

The chain has TRBV27 and TRBJ2-1; 8 positions match TRBD2. With V trimmed by 4 bases and J by 8 bases, 7 bases remained unmatched. This CDR3 is built from 14 residues. The germline gives CDR1 MNHEY, CDR2 SMNVEV (reference sequence). The DNA for the CDR3 is TGTGCCAGCAGTTGGGGACTAGGATCCGATGAGCAGTTCTTC. This encodes CASSWGLGSDEQFF.

This clone was seen a single time. The CDR3 sequence is CSARFDYEQYF. The CDR3 DNA is TGCAGTGCTAGATTTGACTACGAGCAGTACTTC. This chain uses TRBV20-1 with TRBJ2-7; D unclear. The CDR3 loop spans 11 amino acids. V was clipped by 2 bases and J by 3 bases, with 5 bases between them. The germline gives CDR1 DFQATT, CDR2 SNEGSKA (reference sequence).

The chain combines TRBV6-1 with TRBJ2-3, with D uncertain. The CDR3 is made up of 14 amino acids. V was clipped by 0 bases and J by 4 bases, with 8 bases between them. The germline V gene encodes CDR1 MNHNS and CDR2 SASEGT. The CDR3 nucleotides are TGTGCCAGCAGTGAAGCGCATAGTTCAGATACGCAGTATTTT. This translates into CASSEAHSSDTQYF.

The rearrangement uses TRBV4-1 and TRBJ2-2; D might be TRBD2 (5 bases). V lost 0 bases and J 4 bases, leaving 6 bases between the germline ends. Germline V CDR1 and CDR2: MGHRA, YSYEKL. CDR3 size: 14 residues. In DNA form, the CDR3 reads TGCGCCAGCAGCCAAGAGCTAGCCACCGGGGAGCTGTTTTTT. It codes for CASSQELATGELFF.

CDR3 bases: TGCAGCTCTTCGGAGCTGGGAGATACGCAGTATTTT. Translation gives CSSSELGDTQYF. The chain has TRBV29-1 and TRBJ2-3; no reliable D call. V lost 8 bases, J lost 5 bases, and 14 bases lay in between. Germline loops: CDR1 SQVTM, CDR2 ANQGSEA. The CDR3 runs 12 residues.

The rearrangement joins TRBV7-7 to TRBJ2-5; a weak D match, TRBD1 (5 bases). V was shortened by 1 base and J by 1 base, with 10 bases between the two germline ends. The germline gives CDR1 SSHAT, CDR2 FNYEAQ (reference sequence). This CDR3 is built from 15 residues. CDR3 coding DNA: TGTGCCAGCAGCTTAGATTGGGGCCCCCAAGAGACCCAGTACTTC. Amino acid sequence: CASSLDWGPQETQYF.

The J gene is TRBJ2-5, the V gene TRBV5-1; tentative D call: TRBD1 (6 bases). V was trimmed by 1 base and J by 2 bases, leaving 9 bases between them. In germline, CDR1 is SGHRS, CDR2 YFSETQ. The CDR3 length is 14 residues. In DNA, the CDR3 is TGCGCCAGCAGCTTGCTAACAGGGCAAGAGACCCAGTACTTC. Its translation: CASSLLTGQETQYF.

This clone has just a few counts. V usage is TRBV7-9 and J usage is TRBJ1-1; tentatively, D is TRBD1 (5 bases). The CDR3 has 14 amino acids. Germline CDR1 is SEHNR and CDR2 is FQNEAQ (reference sequence). Deletions cut 4 bases from V and 0 bases from J, with 9 bases between. The CDR3: CASSSRAVNTEAFF. The CDR3 bases are TGTGCCAGCAGCTCCAGGGCAGTGAACACTGAAGCTTTCTTT.

This clone was recorded a few times. The V gene is TRBV5-1, the J gene TRBJ1-2; D remains ambiguous. Trimming took 0 bases from V and 2 from J, leaving 8 bases between them. Germline loops: CDR1 SGHRS, CDR2 YFSETQ. This CDR3 is built from 14 residues. CDR3 protein: CASSLGAVNYGYTF. DNA of the CDR3: TGCGCCAGCAGCTTGGGCGCAGTAAACTATGGCTACACCTTC.

The chain joins TRBV25-1 to TRBJ1-1; no definite D call. This CDR3 has 12 amino acids. Per the germline V gene, CDR1 is MGHDK and CDR2 is SYGVNS. Trimming took 0 bases from V and 10 from J, leaving 9 bases between them. The CDR3 nucleotides are TGTGCCAGCAGTGAATATGGTTCGCGAGCTTTCTTT. It encodes CASSEYGSRAFF.

Comments on this clone: The junction shows a germline mismatch at one end, possibly a read error. The chain couples TRBV7-9 to TRBJ1-4, with TRBD1 identical over 8 bases. The CDR3 is made up of 17 amino acids. Germline loops: CDR1 SEHNR, CDR2 FQNEAQ (reference sequence). The DNA of the CDR3 is TGTGCCAGCAGCTTTGGCAGGGGGCTACCAACTACTGAAAAACTGTTTTTT. Translating gives CASSFGRGLPTTEKLFF.